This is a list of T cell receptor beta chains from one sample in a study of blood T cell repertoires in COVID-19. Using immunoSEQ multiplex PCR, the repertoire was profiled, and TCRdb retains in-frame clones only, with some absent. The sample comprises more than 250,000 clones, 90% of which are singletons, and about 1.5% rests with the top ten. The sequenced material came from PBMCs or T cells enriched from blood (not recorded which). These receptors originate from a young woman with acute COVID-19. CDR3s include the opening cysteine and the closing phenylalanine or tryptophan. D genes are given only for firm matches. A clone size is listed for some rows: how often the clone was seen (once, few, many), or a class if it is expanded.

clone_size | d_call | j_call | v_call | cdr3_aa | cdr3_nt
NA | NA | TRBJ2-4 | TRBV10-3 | CAISEDSKNIQYF | TGTGCCATCAGTGAGGACAGCAAAAACATTCAGTACTTC
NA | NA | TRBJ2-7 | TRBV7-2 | CASSLGLGPPALEQYF | TGTGCCAGCAGCTTAGGTTTGGGCCCCCCGGCCCTCGAGCAGTACTTC
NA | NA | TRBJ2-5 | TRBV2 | CASSEGLSVKTQYF | TGTGCCAGCAGTGAGGGGCTATCCGTAAAGACCCAGTACTTC
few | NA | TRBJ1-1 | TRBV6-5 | CASRTEREAFF | TGTGCCAGCAGAACGGAGCGTGAAGCTTTCTTT
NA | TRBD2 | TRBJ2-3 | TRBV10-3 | CAISDQREMSTDTQYF | TGTGCCATCAGTGACCAGCGGGAGATGAGCACAGATACGCAGTATTTT
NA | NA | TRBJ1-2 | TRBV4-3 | CASSQDYAGRAYYGYTF | TGCGCCAGCAGCCAAGATTACGCAGGCAGAGCTTATTATGGCTACACCTTC
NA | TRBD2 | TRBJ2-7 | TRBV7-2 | CASSLAVGTSMYEQYF | TGTGCCAGCAGCTTAGCGGTCGGGACTAGCATGTACGAGCAGTACTTC
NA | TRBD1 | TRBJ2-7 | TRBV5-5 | CASTPGDRGHYEQYF | TGTGCCAGCACCCCGGGGGACAGGGGACACTACGAGCAGTACTTC
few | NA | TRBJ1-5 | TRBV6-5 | CASSYGQPFHGQPQHF | TGTGCCAGCAGTTACGGGCAACCTTTTCACGGTCAGCCCCAGCATTTT
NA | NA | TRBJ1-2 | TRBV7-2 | CASSPAGDNYGYTF | TGTGCCAGCAGTCCAGCGGGCGATAACTATGGCTACACCTTC
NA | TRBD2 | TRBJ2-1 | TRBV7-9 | CASSLDSGDLNEQFF | TGTGCCAGCAGCTTAGATAGCGGGGACCTCAATGAGCAGTTCTTC
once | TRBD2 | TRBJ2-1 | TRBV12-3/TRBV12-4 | CASARLAEQFF | TGTGCCAGCGCGAGACTAGCGGAGCAGTTCTTC
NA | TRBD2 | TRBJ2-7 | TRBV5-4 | CASRPASRAGGFYEQYF | TGTGCCAGCAGGCCGGCTTCGCGGGCGGGGGGGTTCTACGAGCAGTACTTC
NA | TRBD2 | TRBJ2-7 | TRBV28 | CASRPLAGGFGQYF | TGTGCCAGCAGACCACTAGCGGGAGGGTTTGGGCAGTACTTC
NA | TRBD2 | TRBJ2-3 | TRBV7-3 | CASSLGLAGRGTADTQYF | TGTGCCAGCAGCTTGGGACTAGCGGGCCGGGGGACCGCAGATACGCAGTATTTT
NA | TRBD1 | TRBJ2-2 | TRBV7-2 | CASSLGGTGYTGELFF | TGTGCCAGCAGCTTAGGTGGGACAGGGTACACCGGGGAGCTGTTTTTT
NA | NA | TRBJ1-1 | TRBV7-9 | CASSLAIQAGIPEAFF | TGTGCCAGCAGCTTAGCGATCCAGGCGGGGATACCTGAAGCTTTCTTT
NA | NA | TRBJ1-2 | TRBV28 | CASSLGLPGAYGYTF | TGTGCCAGCAGTTTAGGGTTACCGGGTGCCTATGGCTACACCTTC
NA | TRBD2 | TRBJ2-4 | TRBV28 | CASSSGLAGAGIAKNIQYF | TGTGCCAGCAGTTCAGGACTAGCGGGGGCAGGAATAGCCAAAAACATTCAGTACTTC
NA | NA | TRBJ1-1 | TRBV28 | CASSFSDRLLRAEAFF | TGTGCCAGCAGTTTCAGCGACAGGCTGCTTCGGGCTGAAGCTTTCTTT
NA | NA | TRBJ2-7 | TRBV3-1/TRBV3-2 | CASSQDPGGGPDFEQYF | TGTGCCAGCAGCCAAGATCCGGGGGGCGGCCCAGACTTCGAGCAGTACTTC
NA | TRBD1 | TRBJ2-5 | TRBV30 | CAWRRRTGEYQETQYF | TGTGCCTGGAGGAGGAGGACAGGGGAGTACCAAGAGACCCAGTACTTC
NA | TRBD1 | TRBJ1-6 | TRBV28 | CASSPGQGAVTLHF | TGTGCCAGCAGCCCGGGACAGGGCGCCGTCACCCTCCACTTT